The present T cell receptor beta chain was sequenced within a study of blood T cell repertoires in COVID-19 (dated by TCRdb to the early 2020s). Regarding the research as a whole: The collaborator samples originated in the United States, Italy and Spain and spanned the acute and convalescent phases of COVID-19. The material from the prospective study consisted of cDNA or gDNA derived from T cells, B-cell-depleted T cells, or PBMCs. Deeply sampled blood TCRbeta repertoires from subjects exposed to, actively infected with, or recovered from COVID-19 were included in the dataset. The repertoires were released in a freely available public database intended as a resource for research on the immune response to SARS-CoV-2. Samples came from the ongoing ImmuneRACE study (first 160 participants) plus 1,254 subjects from 6 global collaborators. Nearly every sample came with metadata listing a de-identified subject ID, COVID-19 status, age in years and sex. HLA class I and class II types, where available, came from metadata supplied by the sample provider rather than from assay-based typing.

Worth noting for this clone: The specificity of this receptor is unknown. No base quality values were provided; no much bigger clone lies one nucleotide off.

The immunoSEQ Assay, a bias-controlled multiplex PCR, was used to amplify TCRbeta CDR3 regions from genomic DNA. As for the authors' bioinformatics: The number of nucleated cells in each sample was estimated by amplification of reference gene primers within the assay. To quantify the absolute abundance of each unique TCRbeta CDR3 rearrangement, sequence reads were collapsed and filtered. For each sample, productive Simpson clonality was calculated as the square root of Simpson's diversity index across productive rearrangements. TCRdb holds this immuneACCESS table with in-frame rearrangements only. Some clones are missing; in checked studies, unresolved V genes explain under half, and the rest has no known cause. That table gives V, J and clone size, and the DNA gave D and trimming. Counted in this sample were 100,000 to 150,000 clones; roughly 90% of them appeared once. The ten largest clones represent more than 2% of the sample.

From its cysteine to its phenylalanine, the CDR3 spans 15 amino acids. The sequence is cut down to CDR3 DNA, 45 bases in frame from base 1. For CDR1 and CDR2, the germline V gene lists MGHDK and SYGVNS. Trimming costs V 3 bases and J 0 bases, and their ends lie 9 bases apart. Each collaborating institution followed its own protocols to collect whole blood in K2EDTA tubes. For TCRbeta analysis, collaborators shipped samples in one of three forms: frozen whole blood, isolated PBMCs, or DNA extracted from either of those sample types. The paper's findings and limits, for the study overall: The quantity of clinical and demographic metadata differed by source and by participant and was supplied without curation.

This chain is built from TRBV25-1 and TRBJ1-3, with no D gene named confidently. The receptor was derived from a man aged 65 to 79 with active COVID-19. Sequencing used peripheral blood. CDR3 protein: CASSDSYSSGNTIYF. The bases are TGTGCCAGCAGTGATTCTTATAGCTCTGGAAACACCATATATTTT.